Shown below are 18 T cell receptor beta chains from a single sample sequenced in a study of T cells in Graves' hyperthyroidism and ophthalmopathy. Using RNA transcripts as the source, TCR beta CDR3 regions were amplified. A set of HTBI primers served as the primers for a first-round RT-PCR of the TCR CDR3. One entry per CDR3 protein, called by TCRdb with MiXCR from the multiplex PCR reads. This sample has 600,000 or so distinct CDR3 sequences, with roughly 46% found just once. Input material: peripheral blood or thyroid tissue (not recorded which). These receptors were taken from a woman aged 18 to 35 with Graves' hyperthyroidism.

This clonotype was seen once. The V gene is TRBV20-1, the J gene TRBJ2-6; no reliable D call. The CDR3 is 18 residues long. From germline, CDR1 is DFQATT and CDR2 SNEGSKA (reference sequence). V lost 3 bases to trimming and J lost 0 bases, with 18 bases between them. The CDR3 region has the DNA TGCAGTGCTAGGGTTCCGGCAACGGCACCCTCTGGGGCCAACGTCCTGACTTTC. Its translation: CSARVPATAPSGANVLTF.

V gene TRBV25-1 combines with J gene TRBJ2-3; D is possibly TRBD2 (6 bases). CDR3 size: 16 residues. Germline values: CDR1 MGHDK, CDR2 SYGVNS. The V gene lost 4 bases and the J gene lost 5 bases, with 19 bases spanning the gap. The CDR3: CASSVEGPLSGDTQYF. The CDR3 nucleotides read TGTGCCAGCAGTGTGGAGGGGCCCCTATCGGGAGATACGCAGTATTTT. The whole variable domain, remainder taken from reference TRBV25-1 and TRBJ2-3, is EADIYQTPRYLVIGTGKKITLECSQTMGHDKMYWYQQDPGMELHLIHYSYGVNSTEKGDLSSESTVSRIRTEHFPLTLESARPSHTSQYLCASSVEGPLSGDTQYFGPGTRLTVL.

The V and J genes are TRBV29-1 and TRBJ1-5; 8 nucleotides line up with TRBD1. Germline V gene lookup returns CDR1 SQVTM and CDR2 ANQGSEA. Trimming cost V 7 bases and J 7 bases; bases outside gene matches: 9. This CDR3 has 13 residues. The CDR3 DNA sequence: TGCAGCGCTAGACAGGGGCTCGAGCAGCCCCAGCATTTT. This sequence encodes CSARQGLEQPQHF.

Comment on this clonotype: The junction departs from the called germline gene at one end, perhaps through a read error. V usage is TRBV2 and J usage is TRBJ1-5; no definite D call. This CDR3 has 14 amino acids. CDR1 and CDR2 from the germline V gene are SNHLY and FYNNEI. CDR3 residues: CANSDVPGNQPRHF. DNA for the CDR3: TGTGCCAACAGTGATGTTCCAGGTAATCAGCCCCGGCATTTT.

The V call is TRBV24-1, the J call TRBJ2-1; D may be TRBD2 (5 bases). Germline CDR1 reads KGHDR; CDR2 reads SFDVKD. CDR3 size: 17 residues. Trimming took off 1 base at V and 0 bases at J, with 12 bases between the two ends. The CDR3 DNA follows: TGTGCCACCAGTGATTTCAACAGCGAGGGCTCCTACAATGAGCAGTTCTTC. This gives the protein CATSDFNSEGSYNEQFF.

Points on this clonotype: This may arise from a read error, as a much more abundant clone is one base away. The gene calls are TRBV10-3 and TRBJ1-1; a weak D match, TRBD1 (5 bases). This CDR3 has 14 amino acids. Per the germline V gene, CDR1 is ENHRY and CDR2 is SYGVKD. DNA for the CDR3: TGTGCCACCAGTGAGGCACAGGAAAACACTGAAGCTTTCTTT. Its protein product is CATSEAQENTEAFF.

This rearrangement joins TRBV7-9 to TRBJ2-5; D is perhaps TRBD1 (6 bases). The CDR3 extends over 14 amino acids. CDR1 is SEHNR, CDR2 FQNEAQ, per germline (reference sequence). V lost 5 bases and J lost 5, with 15 bases in between. The CDR3 loop reads CASSKQGWGETQYF. CDR3 coding DNA: TGTGCCAGCAGCAAACAGGGATGGGGCGAGACCCAGTACTTC.

This chain joins TRBV5-1 and TRBJ2-1; a possible D gene is TRBD2 (5 bases). CDR3 length: 16 amino acids. CDR1 and CDR2 (germline): SGHRS, YFSETQ. Deletions cut 4 bases from V and 7 bases from J, with 21 bases between. The CDR3 nucleotides are TGCGCCAGCAGCCCGGGTAGAGGACTCCCCTCAAATGAGCAGTTCTTC. The encoded protein is CASSPGRGLPSNEQFF. The full variable domain, with the rest looked up from reference TRBV5-1 and TRBJ2-1, is KAGVTQTPRYLIKTRGQQVTLSCSPISGHRSVSWYQQTPGQGLQFLFEYFSETQRNKGNFPGRFSGRQFSNSRSEMNVSTLELGDSALYLCASSPGRGLPSNEQFFGPGTRLTVL.

This sequence joins TRBV7-6 and TRBJ2-5; a possible D gene is TRBD1 (5 bases). The CDR3 is 12 amino acids. Deletions cut 4 bases from V and 4 bases from J, with 7 bases between. CDR1 SGHVS and CDR2 FNYEAQ come from the germline V gene. The CDR3 DNA reads TGTGCCAGCAGCTGGACAACAGAGACCCAGTACTTC. As protein: CASSWTTETQYF.

This clonotype was seen at least ten times. The chain uses TRBV2 and TRBJ1-3, with unresolved D. CDR1 is SNHLY, CDR2 FYNNEI, per germline. Between the trimmed V and J ends, which lost 10 bases and 7 bases, there was a span of 8 bases. This CDR3 has 10 residues. This chain's CDR3 is CAKARNTIYF. CDR3 nucleotides: TGTGCCAAGGCTAGGAACACCATATATTTT.

Notes on this clonotype: Just one base apart from a much larger clone, this may be a read error. The CDR3 protein is CATAQGGNRPQHF. CDR3 bases: TGTGCCACCGCACAGGGTGGGAATCGGCCCCAGCATTTT. The chain carries TRBV24-1 and TRBJ1-5; possible D gene TRBD1, 6 bases. CDR1 is KGHDR and CDR2 is SFDVKD in the germline V gene. This CDR3 comprises 13 residues.

This clonotype was observed a few times. The J gene is TRBJ2-7, the V gene TRBV19; TRBD2 agrees at 9 bases. The CDR3 is 14 amino acids. CDR1 and CDR2 (germline): LNHDA, SQIVND (reference sequence). V lost 3 bases, J lost 6 bases, and 6 bases stayed unmatched. The DNA of the CDR3 is TGTGCCAGTAGTATTGCGGGAGGGCCATTCGAGCAGTACTTC. Protein: CASSIAGGPFEQYF. Together with reference TRBV19 and TRBJ2-7, the CDR3 gives the full variable domain: DGGITQSPKYLFRKEGQNVTLSCEQNLNHDAMYWYRQDPGQGLRLIYYSQIVNDFQKGDIAEGYSVSREKKESFPLTVTSAQKNPTAFYLCASSIAGGPFEQYFGPGTRLTVT.

This clonotype was found many times. The chain joins TRBV29-1 to TRBJ1-2; TRBD1 might be the D (5 bases). The CDR3 loop spans 13 amino acids. The germline V and J ends were trimmed by 7 bases and 6 bases, with 18 bases remaining between them. The germline gives CDR1 SQVTM, CDR2 ANQGSEA. CDR3 loop: CSAGDFLGHGYTF. The CDR3 nucleotides are TGCAGCGCTGGGGACTTCCTGGGGCATGGCTACACCTTC. The full variable domain, its missing parts supplied by reference TRBV29-1 and TRBJ1-2, is SAVISQKPSRDICQRGTSLTIQCQVDSQVTMMFWYRQQPGQSLTLIATANQGSEATYESGFVIDKFPISRPNLTFSTLTVSNMSPEDSSIYLCSAGDFLGHGYTFGSGTRLTVV.

The V call is TRBV7-2, the J call TRBJ1-5; maybe TRBD1 (5 bases). Trimming cost V 2 bases and J 9 bases, with 17 bases left between them. Germline loops: CDR1 SGHTA, CDR2 FQGNSA. CDR3 length equals 15 residues. The CDR3 protein is CASSLFEGSGVPQHF. Here the CDR3 DNA reads TGTGCCAGCAGCTTATTCGAGGGGAGTGGGGTGCCCCAGCATTTT.

J is TRBJ2-7 and V is TRBV7-2; D ambiguous. The V end lost 3 bases, the J end lost 5 bases, and 11 bases lay between the germline ends. The germline V gene has CDR1 SGHTA and CDR2 FQGNSA. The CDR3 covers 13 residues. The CDR3 sequence is CASSFLGINEQYF. The CDR3, as DNA: TGTGCCAGCAGCTTCCTTGGGATCAACGAGCAGTACTTC.

The genes are TRBV15 and TRBJ2-7; 11 bases fit TRBD2. The CDR3 contains 16 residues. After removal of 0 bases from V and 4 bases from J, the junction contained 5 bases not matched to a gene. Germline V CDR1 and CDR2: LNHNV, YYDKDF (reference sequence). The DNA for the CDR3 is TGTGCCACCAGCAGAGAACCTAGCGGGAGGCAATACGAGCAGTACTTC. Its translation is CATSREPSGRQYEQYF.

This clonotype occurred many times. This chain links TRBV29-1 with TRBJ1-2, with TRBD1 identical over 7 bases. V trimming: 4 bases; J trimming: 1 base; junction bases outside the gene matches: 6. The CDR3 spans 14 residues. Germline assignment: CDR1 SQVTM and CDR2 ANQGSEA. The CDR3 spells CSVGRDRYNYGYTF. CDR3 DNA: TGCAGCGTTGGGAGGGACAGATATAACTATGGCTACACCTTC.

The table lists this clonotype with many counts. This rearrangement joins TRBV9 to TRBJ2-5; D is unresolved. The CDR3 contains 13 residues. Germline V gene sequence: CDR1 SGDLS, CDR2 YYNGEE. The V end lost 1 base, the J end lost 1 base, and 5 bases lay between the germline ends. The CDR3 reads CASSVWGQETQYF. CDR3 in DNA: TGTGCCAGCAGCGTATGGGGCCAAGAGACCCAGTACTTC.